This TCR beta chain was identified during a study of identical twins (dated by TCRdb to the mid-2010s). The study in broad terms: To test whether fetal clonotypes persist, the study used deep sequencing on TCR alpha and beta repertoires from monozygotic twins, unrelated adults of various ages, and cord blood. Replicate twin experiments were performed at different times using different library preparation protocols to rule out contamination.

The CDR3 has 15 amino acids, counting the end cysteine and phenylalanine. CDR3 DNA is the only sequence kept; it has 45 bases, read in frame from the first base. Trimming accounts for 5 bases at V and 5 bases at J, while the number of junction bases matched to no gene is 6. CDR1 MNHNS and CDR2 SASEGT were looked up in the germline V gene. The research as a whole found: Fewer insertions were carried by abundant cord blood beta clonotypes, a similar but weaker trend appeared in young adult naive repertoires, and no such trend appeared in memory repertoires. In monozygotic twins, recombination models systematically underestimated out-of-frame TCR alpha sharing, but the models matched the sharing seen between unrelated individuals. Out-of-frame TCR alpha sequences shared between twins showed an excess of low generation-probability sequences compared with coincidental sharing between unrelated individuals. Because the same donors could not be followed over many years, conclusions were based on cross-sectional statistical analysis. Zero-insertion analyses could be partly confounded by invariant T cells such as MAIT and iNKT, although diverse VJ usage argued against such confounding for most clonotypes. Excess twin sharing in beta out-of-frame sequences was weaker because fewer shared sequences lowered the signal-to-noise ratio.

Receptor amplification or capture employed 5' RACE. TCRdb lists the instrument as Illumina HiSeq 2000. Template switching added a universal primer binding site, and the final cDNA carried a unique molecular identifier that allowed TCR cDNA molecules to be counted accurately. Specific primers in the conserved constant-segment region were used to synthesize first-strand cDNA for TCR alpha and beta chains. To control for contamination, each cDNA library was double barcoded with a SMART-Mk sample barcode plus Illumina barcodes. TruSeq adapter sequences along with Illumina sample barcodes were introduced in two successive PCR steps. TCR alpha and beta cDNA libraries were sequenced on the Illumina HiSeq platform with custom primers. On the study's bioinformatics: Unique molecular identifiers were extracted from raw reads with MiGEC, and CDR3 positions were determined with MiXCR. Recombination models were inferred per individual with the repgenHMM and IGoR tools using an EM algorithm. Shared clonotype analysis was performed with the tcR package in R, normalizing sharing by the product of cloneset sizes. Out-of-frame nonproductive sequences were analyzed to study raw recombination free of thymic and clonal selection effects. TCRdb reprocessing: public reads trimmed at Q25 with fastp, clones called with MiXCR, in-frame beta chains kept. Each entry merges the rows of one CDR3 protein and shows their most common DNA and genes. What appears here as the V and J calls and clone size reflects TCRdb's work, not the paper's. The sample has roughly 470,000 distinct CDR3 sequences on record, approximately 14% of them singletons. The ten largest clones capture approximately 0.9% of the sample.

Only healthy Caucasian donors were included. The twin cohort comprised three pairs of female monozygotic twins, all aged roughly 18 to 30 years. Positive isolation kits from Invitrogen were used to isolate CD4+ and CD8+ T cell populations. This clonotype was counted between two and nine times. Its antigen is currently not known. No much larger clonotype is one base removed from it; base qualities were not supplied. The same sample was also studied in work on yellow fever vaccine responses in identical twins. As that second paper reports: The authors reported that the T cell response to vaccination in identical twins appeared partly convergent and partly personalized. In the study, vaccine-responding T cell clones were precisely tracked in identical twins.

The sequence came from a woman between 18 and 29 years old in good health. The chain was built from TRBV6-1 and TRBJ1-5; 10 bases in the middle match TRBD1. What was sequenced was CD4+ T cells sorted from blood. The CDR3 sequence is CASSRWTGGDQPQHF. The DNA sequence reads TGTGCCAGCAGTAGGTGGACAGGGGGGGATCAGCCCCAGCATTTT.